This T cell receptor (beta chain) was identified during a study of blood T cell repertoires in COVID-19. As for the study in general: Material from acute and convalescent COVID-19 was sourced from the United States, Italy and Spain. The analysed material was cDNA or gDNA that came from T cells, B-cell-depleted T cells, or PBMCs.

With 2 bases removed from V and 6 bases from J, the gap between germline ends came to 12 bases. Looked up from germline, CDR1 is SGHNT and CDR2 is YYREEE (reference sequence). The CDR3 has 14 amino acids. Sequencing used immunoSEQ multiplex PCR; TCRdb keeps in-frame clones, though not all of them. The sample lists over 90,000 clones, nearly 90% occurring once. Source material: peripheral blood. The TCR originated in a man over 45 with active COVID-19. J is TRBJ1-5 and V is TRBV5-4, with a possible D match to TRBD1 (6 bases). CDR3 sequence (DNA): TGTGCCAGCAGCTTTGCAGGGGTTGGTCAGCCCCAGCATTTT. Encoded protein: CASSFAGVGQPQHF.